These T cell receptor beta chains were read from a single sample in a study of T cells in tuberculosis. Clones were sequenced by immunoSEQ multiplex PCR, and TCRdb holds only the in-frame ones, with some missing. Here the sample spans roughly 59,000 clones, 80% to 85% being singletons. Material: CD1b-GMM tetramer-negative cells sorted from PBMCs. Receptors originate from an adult woman with latent tuberculosis. The CDR3 runs from the conserved cysteine through the conserved F or W. The order of the fields is clone size, J gene, V gene, CDR3 protein. Expanded clones get a size class; other rows say once, few or many, or leave the size out.

>NA|TRBJ2-5|TRBV7-8
CASSSGLAGGLGTQYF
>NA|TRBJ2-1|TRBV4-1
CASSQVSGRNEQFF
>NA|TRBJ2-3|TRBV5-8
CASSLLSGGTDTQYF
>NA|TRBJ1-2|TRBV5-1
CASSRGRANYGYTF
>NA|TRBJ2-3|TRBV7-3
CASSLIRTQRAGATDTQYF
>NA|TRBJ1-1|TRBV4-3
CASSQDGGKAFF
>NA|TRBJ1-1|TRBV18
CASSPNQGYTEAFF
>NA|TRBJ1-2|TRBV6-6
CASSYSAGTNYGYTF
>NA|TRBJ2-1|TRBV2
CASIPIAGVNNEQFF
>NA|TRBJ2-5|TRBV6-5
CASRSGQRKETQYF
>once|TRBJ2-3|TRBV19
CASSLAEVGGTDTQYF
>NA|TRBJ1-4|TRBV4-3
CASSQQTGQGAEKLFF
>few|TRBJ1-1|TRBV19
CASSATGYTEAFF
>NA|TRBJ2-7|TRBV29-1
CSAGGVAGASYEQYF
>NA|TRBJ2-3|TRBV2
CASNLQGSGSTDTQYF
>NA|TRBJ1-5|TRBV19
CASNPTSGTGLNQPQHF
>NA|TRBJ2-3|TRBV7-3
CASSPGLAGGQDTQYF
>NA|TRBJ1-4|TRBV7-8
CASSLTPQGRGEKLFF
>NA|TRBJ1-2|TRBV6-5
CASSYDRSGGYTF
>NA|TRBJ1-2|TRBV28
CASSLRGTGLYGYTF
>NA|TRBJ1-4|TRBV18
CASSPDVGESSTNEKLFF
>NA|TRBJ1-1|TRBV7-3
CASSSGRDRGEAFF
>NA|TRBJ1-2|TRBV18
CASSAGGGYGYTF
>once|TRBJ2-5|TRBV18
CASSPGLKETQYF
>NA|TRBJ2-7|TRBV11-2
CASSLVGGYPYEQYF
>few|TRBJ1-3|TRBV7-2
CASSLDSSRRSGNTIYF
>NA|TRBJ2-3|TRBV7-3
CASSFGGPADTQYF
>NA|TRBJ1-5|TRBV5-5
CASSLRLEQPQHF
>NA|TRBJ2-7|TRBV2
CASSEKGGLAAVWGYEQYF
>NA|TRBJ1-1|TRBV5-1
CASSGHLNTEAFF
>NA|TRBJ1-5|TRBV19
CASRVEGRVNQPQHF
>medium-sized|TRBJ2-3|TRBV10-3
CAIRREGRGDTQYF
>NA|TRBJ2-1|TRBV4-1
CASSPLGRGRSYNEQFF
>once|TRBJ1-5|TRBV10-1
CASRKGYYRFKSNQPQHF
>once|NA|TRBV21-1
CASSSRETGESYEQYF